This record concerns one TCR beta chain sequence. Sequence at one end of the junction differs from germline and may be a read error. Germline values: CDR1 LGHNA, CDR2 YSLEER. This CDR3 region has 16 residues. Assay used: immunoSEQ multiplex PCR; TCRdb lists only in-frame clones, some missing. The table includes 100,000 to 120,000 clones, 84% detected once. This sample was included in a study of blood T cell repertoires in COVID-19. Study as a whole: Acute and convalescent COVID-19 samples came from the United States, Italy and Spain. In each case, the material was cDNA or gDNA derived from T cells, B-cell-depleted T cells, or PBMCs.

The chain carries TRBV4-3 and TRBJ2-3; 10 positions agree with TRBD2. The origin of this receptor is a woman aged 40 to 50 with acute or convalescent COVID-19. Specimen: peripheral blood. The CDR3, as DNA: TGCGCTAGCAGCCAAGTACGGCTAGCGGGGGATAATACGCAGTATTTT. This encodes CASSQVRLAGDNTQYF.